These 21 T cell receptor beta chains came from one sample sequenced in a study of T cell repertoires in cytomegalovirus infection. TCRdb recomputed calls from the reads with MiXCR, one row per CDR3 protein. The sample records 310,000 or so distinct CDR3 sequences, around a sixth being singletons. The specimen was PBMCs. The origin of the receptors is a human donor in good health (CMV status not recorded). Some clones in this sample may be carry-over from other donors' samples.

This clonotype was observed a handful of times. V gene TRBV28 combines with J gene TRBJ1-1; TRBD1 is a possible D gene (5 bases). This CDR3 spans 14 amino acids. Germline V gene lookup returns CDR1 MDHEN and CDR2 SYDVKM. Trimming stripped 3 bases from V and 12 bases from J, with 20 bases between. The CDR3 nucleotides are TGTGCCAGCAGTTTGGGTGGGGACGGCGTTTTATCTTTCTTT. It encodes CASSLGGDGVLSFF.

This clonotype was recorded at least ten times. The chain combines TRBV7-2 with TRBJ2-1; tentative D call: TRBD2 (6 bases). Trimming shortened V by 3 bases and J by 6 bases, and 9 bases separated the two germline ends. Germline V CDR1 and CDR2: SGHTA, FQGNSA. This CDR3 has 13 residues. In DNA, the CDR3 is TGTGCCAGCAGCTTTGGGGGGTCCAATGAGCAGTTCTTC. As protein: CASSFGGSNEQFF.

This clonotype was seen more than once but under ten times. J is TRBJ2-3 and V is TRBV4-2; possibly TRBD1 or TRBD2 for D (5 bases each). Trimming pared 2 bases from V and 1 base from J, leaving 13 bases between. The CDR3 contains 16 residues. Germline loops: CDR1 LGHNA, CDR2 YNFKEQ. This chain's CDR3 is CASSQRGPLGTDTQYF. The CDR3 nucleotides are TGTGCCAGCAGCCAACGGGGACCCTTGGGCACAGATACGCAGTATTTT.

In its sample, this clonotype was seen many times. The rearrangement uses TRBV20-1 and TRBJ2-1; TRBD2 matches 13 bases. Germline trimming cut 4 bases from V and 3 bases from J; bases unmatched to any gene: 15. This CDR3 has 19 amino acids. In germline, CDR1 is DFQATT, CDR2 SNEGSKA (reference sequence). CDR3 coding DNA: TGCAGTGCTAAAAGTACTAGCGGGGGGGCCTCAGCTTACTACAATGAGCAGTTCTTC. As protein: CSAKSTSGGASAYYNEQFF.

This chain links TRBV27 with TRBJ2-7; tentatively, D is TRBD2 (6 bases). The CDR3 contains 15 residues. Trimming left V 2 bases short and J 0 bases short, with 11 bases between. CDR1 and CDR2 (germline): MNHEY, SMNVEV (reference sequence). CDR3 protein: CASSLKRGNSYEQYF. CDR3 sequence (DNA): TGTGCCAGCAGTTTAAAACGGGGGAACTCCTACGAGCAGTACTTC.

This clonotype has ten or more counts. V is TRBV7-2 and J is TRBJ1-6; D gene uncertain. Germline-derived CDR1 and CDR2 are SGHTA and FQGNSA. The CDR3 is 14 residues long. Trimming left V 3 bases short and J 7 bases short, with 10 bases between. CDR3 DNA: TGTGCCAGCAGCTTCCGGACGGCAAATTCACCCCTCCACTTT. Translating it yields CASSFRTANSPLHF. The whole variable domain, filled in from reference TRBV7-2 and TRBJ1-6, reads GAGVSQSPSNKVTEKGKDVELRCDPISGHTALYWYRQSLGQGLEFLIYFQGNSAPDKSGLPSDRFSAERTGGSVSTLTIQRTQQEDSAVYLCASSFRTANSPLHFGNGTRLTVT.

The DNA for the CDR3 is TGTGCCAGCAGTTATCGACACTACAATGAGCAGTTCTTC. It specifies CASSYRHYNEQFF. V usage is TRBV6-1 and J usage is TRBJ2-1; D ambiguous. This CDR3 has 13 amino acids. Germline V gives CDR1 MNHNS, CDR2 SASEGT. Trimming removed 5 bases at V and 3 bases at J, with 8 bases between.

There are a few counts of this clonotype. J is TRBJ1-2 and V is TRBV29-1; TRBD1 might be the D (5 bases). This CDR3 is 11 amino acids long. Germline-derived CDR1 and CDR2 are SQVTM and ANQGSEA. V lost 6 bases to trimming and J lost 2 bases, with 7 bases between them. The CDR3 sequence: CSVDRNYGYTF. In nucleotides, the CDR3 is TGCAGCGTCGACAGAAACTATGGCTACACCTTC.

This clonotype came up once. This chain uses TRBV5-1 with TRBJ2-6; possible D gene TRBD1, 5 bases. The germline V gene has CDR1 SGHRS and CDR2 YFSETQ. The CDR3 runs 18 residues. The ends were cut back, 4 bases at V and 0 bases at J, with 17 bases in the middle. CDR3 protein: CASSAPGALHSGANVLTF. CDR3 bases: TGCGCCAGCAGCGCCCCTGGGGCCCTGCACTCTGGGGCCAACGTCCTGACTTTC. The full variable domain, its missing parts supplied by reference TRBV5-1 and TRBJ2-6, is KAGVTQTPRYLIKTRGQQVTLSCSPISGHRSVSWYQQTPGQGLQFLFEYFSETQRNKGNFPGRFSGRQFSNSRSEMNVSTLELGDSALYLCASSAPGALHSGANVLTFGAGSRLTVL.

This rearrangement joins TRBV7-2 to TRBJ1-2, with D tentatively TRBD1 (5 bases). CDR3 size: 14 residues. V gave up 8 bases and J gave up 7 bases, with 20 bases separating them. CDR1 is SGHTA and CDR2 is FQGNSA in the germline V gene. The CDR3 bases are TGTGCCAGCCAGGGACTCCAGGGATTAGGTGGCTACACCTTC. It specifies CASQGLQGLGGYTF.

This clonotype was picked up a small number of times. The chain has TRBV27 and TRBJ1-1, with D uncertain. The CDR3 consists of 15 residues. Germline V gene sequence: CDR1 MNHEY, CDR2 SMNVEV (reference sequence). Trimming shortened V by 0 bases and J by 7 bases, and 15 bases separated the two germline ends. The CDR3 DNA is TGTGCCAGCAGTTTATCCTCCCCCCCGAACGGTGAAGCTTTCTTT. Translated: CASSLSSPPNGEAFF.

This clonotype showed up just a few times. The CDR3 is CSAVGAGGVRISQPQHF. The CDR3 coding sequence is TGCAGTGCCGTCGGGGCAGGGGGCGTTCGGATTTCTCAGCCCCAGCATTTT. V is TRBV20-1 and J is TRBJ1-5, with 8 bases aligning to TRBD1. The germline V gene has CDR1 DFQATT and CDR2 SNEGSKA (reference sequence). V lost 6 bases to trimming and J lost 6 bases; unmatched junction nucleotides: 19. This CDR3 is 17 amino acids long.

The sample holds many counts of this clonotype. V is TRBV5-4 and J is TRBJ2-3, with no clear D. The CDR3 totals 16 residues. From germline, CDR1 is SGHNT and CDR2 YYREEE (reference sequence). Trimming took 0 bases from V and 0 from J, leaving 11 bases between them. As DNA, the CDR3 is TGTGCCAGCAGCTTGGCCCCGGCAGCAAGCACAGATACGCAGTATTTT. Translation: CASSLAPAASTDTQYF. Complete variable domain (other parts from reference TRBV5-4 and TRBJ2-3): ETGVTQSPTHLIKTRGQQVTLRCSSQSGHNTVSWYQQALGQGPQFIFQYYREEENGRGNFPPRFSGLQFPNYSSELNVNALELDDSALYLCASSLAPAASTDTQYFGPGTRLTVL.

The sample holds a few counts of this clonotype. The chain links TRBV12-3 or TRBV12-4 to TRBJ2-5; 8 bases fit TRBD2. The CDR3 sequence is 15 residues long. Trimming removed 5 bases from V and 3 bases from J; junction bases left unmatched: 8. The CDR3 sequence: CASSHASGGEETQYF. Written as DNA, the CDR3 is TGTGCCAGCAGTCACGCGAGCGGGGGAGAAGAGACCCAGTACTTC.

This clonotype has only a few counts. This CDR3 reads CASSVGGARYEQYF. CDR3 in DNA: TGTGCCAGCAGTGTTGGGGGCGCGCGATACGAGCAGTACTTC. V gene TRBV2 combines with J gene TRBJ2-7, with D perhaps matching TRBD1 (6 bases). Trimming stripped 4 bases from V and 4 bases from J, with 14 bases between. CDR3 length equals 14 residues. Per germline, CDR1 SNHLY and CDR2 FYNNEI.

Ten or more counts support this clonotype. This sequence joins TRBV6-5 and TRBJ2-2; D is tentatively TRBD1 or TRBD2 (6 bases each). The germline CDR1 and CDR2 sequences are MNHEY and SVGAGI. This CDR3 region has 15 residues. Trimming removed 4 bases at V and 4 bases at J, with 13 bases between. The CDR3 loop is CASSSQGRGTGELFF. The CDR3, as DNA: TGTGCCAGCAGTTCCCAGGGGCGGGGCACCGGGGAGCTGTTTTTT.

This clonotype occurred many times. This sequence joins TRBV12-3 or TRBV12-4 and TRBJ2-1; maybe TRBD1 (6 bases). The ends were cut back, 0 bases at V and 4 bases at J, with 7 bases in the middle. There are 14 residues in the CDR3. In DNA form, the CDR3 reads TGTGCCAGCAGTTTAGCGGACAGTTACAATGAGCAGTTCTTC. Its protein product is CASSLADSYNEQFF.

Points on this clonotype: A clone one base away is much larger, so this may be a read error. Since the CDR3 does not end with the conserved phenylalanine or tryptophan, this likely comes from a read error. This rearrangement joins TRBV7-2 to TRBJ2-3, with a weak D call TRBD1 (5 bases). This CDR3 has 13 residues. V lost 5 bases and J 7 bases, leaving 13 bases between the germline ends. Germline CDR1 and CDR2: SGHTA and FQGNSA. CDR3 sequence reads: CASSPDSLNTQYL. CDR3 DNA: TGTGCCAGCAGCCCCGACAGCCTGAATACGCAGTATCTT.

This chain connects TRBV18 to TRBJ1-2; the match to TRBD1 covers 8 bases. V shed 4 bases and J 10 bases; nucleotides not matched to a gene: 5. The germline gives CDR1 KGHSH, CDR2 LQKENI. This CDR3 region has 12 residues. The CDR3, as DNA: TGTGCCAGCTCACTCGGGACAGGCGTCTACACCTTC. This gives the protein CASSLGTGVYTF.

With respect to this clonotype: The junction does not match germline at one end; this may be a read error. The chain employs TRBV28 and TRBJ2-4; 8 bases are shared with TRBD2. The CDR3 length is 14 residues. CDR1 and CDR2 from the germline V gene are MDHEN and SYDVKM. The CDR3 region has the DNA TGTGTCAGCACCACTCCCGGGGGGGGAAACATTCAGTACTTC. It specifies CVSTTPGGGNIQYF.

This clonotype was seen a few times. The junction does not match germline at one end; this may be a read error. This chain joins TRBV20-1 and TRBJ1-1; D is possibly TRBD1 (5 bases). CDR3 length equals 14 residues. CDR1 DFQATT and CDR2 SNEGSKA come from the germline V gene (reference sequence). The CDR3 reads CSARDLQAGTGAFF. DNA for the CDR3: TGCAGTGCTAGAGATCTACAGGCGGGGACTGGAGCTTTCTTT.